The rows below give T cell receptor beta chains drawn from one sample of a study of cytomegalovirus exposure and HLA in healthy donors. Some clones are missing from TCRdb's copy, which holds only in-frame ones; the method was immunoSEQ multiplex PCR. The table includes 150,000 or so clones, about 80% detected once. Sequencing input: PBMCs. These receptors were taken from a man aged 25-40 years in good health and CMV-seropositive. Both conserved end residues are part of each CDR3. The D gene is left open where the match is weak. Clone size is not always given. Where it is, it says once, few, many or a class for expanded clones.

v_gene: TRBV7-9; abundance: -; len: 16; d_gene: TRBD2; j_gene: TRBJ2-7; CDR3nt: TGTTCCAGCAGCCCTTTCGGGCTAGCGGGAGCAGAAGAGCAGTACTTC; CDR3aa: CSSSPFGLAGAEEQYF
v_gene: TRBV9; abundance: -; len: 16; d_gene: TRBD1; j_gene: TRBJ2-1; CDR3nt: TGTGCCAGCAGCGCCCTGGACAGGGGGACTGCAGGTTTAGAGTTCTTC; CDR3aa: CASSALDRGTAGLEFF
v_gene: TRBV5-1; abundance: -; len: 12; d_gene: -; j_gene: TRBJ2-1; CDR3nt: TGCGCCAGCAGCTTGGTAGACAATGAGCAGTTCTTC; CDR3aa: CASSLVDNEQFF
v_gene: TRBV5-1; abundance: -; len: 12; d_gene: -; j_gene: TRBJ2-7; CDR3nt: TGCGCCAGCTTTGGTCCAGAGGACGAGCAGTACTTC; CDR3aa: CASFGPEDEQYF
v_gene: TRBV29-1; abundance: -; len: 16; d_gene: TRBD1; j_gene: TRBJ2-3; CDR3nt: TGCAGCGTTGAAGATGAGGGGACAGGGTCATCCGATACGCAGTATTTT; CDR3aa: CSVEDEGTGSSDTQYF
v_gene: TRBV9; abundance: -; len: 14; d_gene: -; j_gene: TRBJ1-3; CDR3nt: TGTGCCAGCAGCCCCGGCGGGGTCGGAAACACCATATATTTT; CDR3aa: CASSPGGVGNTIYF
v_gene: TRBV14; abundance: -; len: 13; d_gene: -; j_gene: TRBJ2-1; CDR3nt: TGTGCCAGCAGCCCCGGATACCGGGGTGAGCAGTTCTTC; CDR3aa: CASSPGYRGEQFF
v_gene: TRBV4-1; abundance: -; len: 15; d_gene: TRBD2; j_gene: TRBJ2-7; CDR3nt: TGCGCCAGCAGCCAAGAACCTAGCGGGGGCTACGAGCAGTACTTC; CDR3aa: CASSQEPSGGYEQYF
v_gene: TRBV28; abundance: -; len: 13; d_gene: TRBD1; j_gene: TRBJ1-3; CDR3nt: TGTGCCAGCAGGACAGGGGGCGGAAACACCATATATTTT; CDR3aa: CASRTGGGNTIYF
v_gene: TRBV7-9; abundance: few; len: 12; d_gene: -; j_gene: TRBJ2-7; CDR3nt: TGTGCCAGCAGCTCTGAGGCCTACGAGCAGTACTTC; CDR3aa: CASSSEAYEQYF
v_gene: TRBV5-1; abundance: few; len: 14; d_gene: -; j_gene: TRBJ2-5; CDR3nt: TGCGCCAGCAGCTTTCAAGGGGACCAAGAGACCCAGTACTTC; CDR3aa: CASSFQGDQETQYF
v_gene: TRBV7-9; abundance: once; len: 16; d_gene: -; j_gene: TRBJ2-7; CDR3nt: TGTGCCAGCAGCCCCCCAACCACGAGCGTTGCCTACGAGCAGTACTTC; CDR3aa: CASSPPTTSVAYEQYF
v_gene: TRBV2; abundance: -; len: 16; d_gene: TRBD2; j_gene: TRBJ2-5; CDR3nt: TGTGCCAGCAGTGAAAGTTTGCCAGGCGGGGGTGGGGCCCAGTACTTC; CDR3aa: CASSESLPGGGGAQYF
v_gene: TRBV18; abundance: -; len: 14; d_gene: -; j_gene: TRBJ2-1; CDR3nt: TGTGCCAGCTCACCACCTGGGCTACCTAATGAGCAGTTCTTC; CDR3aa: CASSPPGLPNEQFF
v_gene: TRBV18; abundance: few; len: 15; d_gene: -; j_gene: TRBJ2-7; CDR3nt: TGTGCCAGCTCACCAGAAACGACAGCTAGCTACGAGCAGTACTTC; CDR3aa: CASSPETTASYEQYF
v_gene: TRBV27; abundance: -; len: 15; d_gene: TRBD1; j_gene: TRBJ2-3; CDR3nt: TGTGCCAGCAGATGGGGGACAGGGTTCACAGATACGCAGTATTTT; CDR3aa: CASRWGTGFTDTQYF
v_gene: TRBV14; abundance: -; len: 15; d_gene: -; j_gene: TRBJ2-4; CDR3nt: TGTGCCAGCAGCCAGACGGGGTGGGCCAAAAACATTCAGTACTTC; CDR3aa: CASSQTGWAKNIQYF
v_gene: TRBV19; abundance: -; len: 15; d_gene: TRBD2; j_gene: TRBJ2-4; CDR3nt: TGTGCCAGTAAAAAGCGGGAGGGAGCCAAAAACATTCAGTACTTC; CDR3aa: CASKKREGAKNIQYF
v_gene: TRBV4-2; abundance: -; len: 16; d_gene: TRBD2; j_gene: TRBJ2-1; CDR3nt: TGTGCCAGCAGCCAAGCACTAGCGGCCCCCTACAATGAGCAGTTCTTC; CDR3aa: CASSQALAAPYNEQFF
v_gene: TRBV7-9; abundance: few; len: 16; d_gene: -; j_gene: TRBJ1-5; CDR3nt: TGTGCCACCGCCCGGCAGGGAACCTCGAGCAATCAGCCCCAGCATTTT; CDR3aa: CATARQGTSSNQPQHF
v_gene: TRBV19; abundance: -; len: 16; d_gene: TRBD1; j_gene: TRBJ2-6; CDR3nt: TGTGCCAGTAGCCTGGACAGGGAGGCGGGGGCCAACGTCCTGACTTTC; CDR3aa: CASSLDREAGANVLTF
v_gene: TRBV11-2; abundance: -; len: 16; d_gene: -; j_gene: TRBJ1-3; CDR3nt: TGTGCCAGCAGCTACCGGGAGCGGTTGGGCGGAAACACCATATATTTT; CDR3aa: CASSYRERLGGNTIYF
v_gene: TRBV5-6; abundance: -; len: 14; d_gene: -; j_gene: TRBJ1-6; CDR3nt: TGTGCCAGCAGTCTTGTCGGCCCTAGAGGGACCCTCCACTTT; CDR3aa: CASSLVGPRGTLHF
v_gene: TRBV6-1; abundance: -; len: 14; d_gene: TRBD1; j_gene: TRBJ1-5; CDR3nt: TGTGCCAGCAGTGGACAGGGATGGGACCAGCCCCAGCATTTT; CDR3aa: CASSGQGWDQPQHF
v_gene: TRBV6-1; abundance: -; len: 12; d_gene: -; j_gene: TRBJ2-5; CDR3nt: TGTGCCACTTGGACAGCCCAAGAGACCCAGTACTTC; CDR3aa: CATWTAQETQYF
v_gene: TRBV19; abundance: -; len: 15; d_gene: TRBD1; j_gene: TRBJ1-2; CDR3nt: TGTGCCAGTAGCTTACAGGGGGCGCCTAACTATGGCTACACCTTC; CDR3aa: CASSLQGAPNYGYTF
v_gene: TRBV2; abundance: -; len: 14; d_gene: -; j_gene: TRBJ1-2; CDR3nt: TGTGCCAGCAGTGAAGGCGGGTCGGGCTATGGCTACACCTTC; CDR3aa: CASSEGGSGYGYTF